The 9 T cell receptor beta chains below all came from one sample that was sequenced in a study of blood T cell repertoires in COVID-19. Profiled with immunoSEQ multiplex PCR; TCRdb holds only in-frame clones, not every one. The sample yields over 200,000 clones, just over 85% seen once. The sample comprised PBMCs or T cells enriched from blood (not recorded which). All receptors come from a man between 18 and 35 years old who had recovered from COVID-19.

The chain uses TRBV5-6 and TRBJ1-2, with a possible D match to TRBD1 (6 bases). From germline, CDR1 is SGHDT and CDR2 YYEEEE. CDR3 length: 15 amino acids. The V end was cut by 4 bases, the J end by 2 bases, with 15 bases between. The CDR3 region has the DNA TGTGCCAGCAGCCCCAACAGGGTCTCCAACTATGGCTACACCTTC. Residues: CASSPNRVSNYGYTF.

The CDR3 here is CASSLASQEQFF. For the CDR3, the DNA is TGTGCCAGCAGCTTAGCTTCCCAGGAGCAGTTCTTC. This chain joins TRBV7-8 and TRBJ2-1; D ambiguous. With 0 bases removed from V and 10 bases from J, the gap between germline ends came to 7 bases. The CDR3 loop spans 12 amino acids. Germline V gene data show CDR1 as SGHVS and CDR2 as FQNEAQ.

This chain links TRBV2 with TRBJ1-3, with D unclear. The V gene's germline CDR1 is SNHLY and CDR2 FYNNEI. The CDR3 length is 18 residues. V dropped 4 bases and J dropped 0 bases, with 19 bases sitting between them. The CDR3 sequence: CASSAPLYQADSGNTIYF. The CDR3 DNA reads TGTGCCAGCAGTGCCCCCCTTTATCAGGCTGACTCTGGAAACACCATATATTTT.

The gene calls are TRBV10-1 and TRBJ2-2, with D tentatively TRBD1 (6 bases). This CDR3 region has 14 residues. Germline V gene data show CDR1 as WNHNN and CDR2 as SYGVQD (reference sequence). V lost 6 bases to trimming and J lost 3 bases, with 11 bases between them. Here the CDR3 DNA reads TGCGCCAGCAGCCCGGACAGTTACACCGGGGAGCTGTTTTTT. It is translated as CASSPDSYTGELFF.

This rearrangement joins TRBV5-4 to TRBJ2-2, with 12 positions matching TRBD1. The CDR3 contains 16 residues. Germline V CDR1 and CDR2: SGHNT, YYREEE (reference sequence). The junction had 8 bases not matched to a gene; V was cut back by 3 bases and J by 8 bases. The CDR3 spells CASSSGQGAPGGELFF. In nucleotides, the CDR3 is TGTGCCAGCAGCTCGGGACAGGGGGCACCCGGGGGGGAGCTGTTTTTT.

This chain connects TRBV12-2 to TRBJ2-7; whether TRBD2, the table's D call, matches the DNA was not checked. TRBV12-2 corresponds to a pseudogene. This CDR3 has 14 amino acids. The CDR3 DNA reads as TGTGCAAGTCGCTTACCCGGAGGATGGAACGAGCAGTACTTC. Its translation: CASRLPGGWNEQYF.

CDR3 bases: TGTGCCACCAGTGATTTTGAGCGAGATGAGCAGTTCTTC. It encodes CATSDFERDEQFF. The gene calls are TRBV24-1 and TRBJ2-1; D is ambiguous. V lost 1 base, J lost 8 bases, and 8 bases lay in between. CDR3 length: 13 residues. Germline assignment: CDR1 KGHDR and CDR2 SFDVKD.

The gene calls are TRBV7-2 and TRBJ1-4; 10 bases line up with TRBD1. The CDR3 spans 16 residues. Germline loops: CDR1 SGHTA, CDR2 FQGNSA. With V trimmed by 4 bases and J by 7 bases, 9 bases remained unmatched. CDR3 nucleotide sequence: TGTGCCAGCAGCTCCATCCCCGGGACAGGGGCTGAAAAACTGTTTTTT. Encoded protein: CASSSIPGTGAEKLFF.

The V call is TRBV7-8, the J call TRBJ2-3; D gene ambiguous. V lost 5 bases and J 3 bases, leaving 6 bases between the germline ends. Per the germline V gene, CDR1 is SGHVS and CDR2 is FQNEAQ. This CDR3 has 12 amino acids. CDR3 sequence: CASSHGTDTQYF. The CDR3 nucleotides are TGTGCCAGCAGCCACGGGACAGATACGCAGTATTTT.